This T cell receptor beta chain was sequenced during a study of shared T cell receptors in the human thymus. This clone showed up just a few times. Profiled with immunoSEQ multiplex PCR; TCRdb holds only in-frame clones, not every one. The table includes approximately 660,000 clones, roughly 90% detected once. CDR3 length equals 16 residues. This same sample was also taken into another study, of human thymus T cells. Turning to that study: Healthy Finnish infants undergoing corrective surgery for congenital heart defects were the donors. The source of the thymus tissue was resections taken during corrective heart surgery. Unrelated individuals reportedly shared highly overlapping thymic TCR repertoires.

The chain carries TRBV21-1 and TRBJ2-7; TRBD1, as called in the table, went unchecked against the DNA. TRBV21-1 is deemed a pseudogene. The receptor comes from a boy younger than two with a congenital heart defect. Sequencing was performed on thymocytes. CDR3 DNA sequence: TGTGCCAGCAGCATTCTCCTTCGGGACAGGTACTACGAGCAGTACTTC. Amino acids: CASSILLRDRYYEQYF.